These 19 T cell receptor beta chains came from one sample sequenced in a study of immune evolution from preneoplasia to lung adenocarcinoma. Using immunoSEQ multiplex PCR, the repertoire was profiled, and TCRdb retains in-frame clones only, with some absent. The sample lists about 7,400 clones, roughly 80% seen once, with approximately 7.9% in the top ten. The specimen was FFPE minimally invasive lung adenocarcinoma tissue. The origin of the receptors is a person aged 65 to 85 with lung adenocarcinoma.

J is TRBJ2-7 and V is TRBV7-2; no clear D gene. The CDR3 consists of 12 residues. V shed 4 bases and J shed 1 base, with 5 bases lying between them. CDR1 and CDR2 from the germline V gene are SGHTA and FQGNSA. The CDR3 DNA reads as TGTGCCAGCAGCTCCGCGTCCTACGAGCAGTACTTC. Encoded protein: CASSSASYEQYF.

The genes are TRBV27 and TRBJ2-3, with 9 positions matching TRBD1. The CDR3 spans 13 residues. From germline, CDR1 is MNHEY and CDR2 SMNVEV (reference sequence). The V gene end was trimmed by 9 bases and the J gene end by 5 bases; junction bases not matched to a gene: 6. CDR3 nucleotides: TGTGCCAGTTGGACAGGGGTCATAGATACGCAGTATTTT. Encoded protein: CASWTGVIDTQYF.

The V gene is TRBV5-4, the J gene TRBJ2-5; 10 bases line up with TRBD2. The junction had 3 bases not matched to a gene; V was cut back by 0 bases and J by 1 base. The CDR3 has 16 residues. Per the germline V gene, CDR1 is SGHNT and CDR2 is YYREEE (reference sequence). In nucleotides, the CDR3 is TGTGCCAGCAGCTTGGGAATAGCGGGAGGCCAAGAGACCCAGTACTTC. Translating it yields CASSLGIAGGQETQYF.

The chain is built from TRBV27 and TRBJ2-3; 7 nucleotides align to TRBD2. CDR3 length equals 14 residues. V shed 0 bases and J 5 bases; nucleotides not matched to a gene: 2. From germline, CDR1 is MNHEY and CDR2 SMNVEV (reference sequence). The CDR3 here is CASSLSAGVDTQYF. In DNA, the CDR3 is TGTGCCAGCAGTTTATCCGCGGGAGTAGATACGCAGTATTTT.

In regard to this clone: Relative to the germline gene, one junction end is altered; a read error may explain this. The rearrangement joins TRBV30 to TRBJ1-4; D is perhaps TRBD1 (6 bases). The CDR3 loop spans 11 amino acids. CDR1 and CDR2 from the germline V gene are GTSNPN and SVGIG (reference sequence). The CDR3 is CAGRGDSKLFF. CDR3 nucleotides: TGTGCCGGGAGGGGGGATAGTAAACTGTTTTTT.

J is TRBJ2-7 and V is TRBV28; 8 bases are a match to TRBD2. Germline trimming cut 6 bases from V and 5 bases from J; bases unmatched to any gene: 6. The germline CDR1 and CDR2 sequences are MDHEN and SYDVKM. This CDR3 is 13 amino acids long. CDR3 amino acids: CASSGRAKDEQYF. The DNA of the CDR3 is TGTGCCAGCAGCGGGAGGGCGAAAGACGAGCAGTACTTC.

J is TRBJ2-7 and V is TRBV25-1; D is possibly TRBD2 (5 bases). The V gene lost 5 bases and the J gene lost 3 bases, with 17 bases spanning the gap. The CDR3 loop spans 15 amino acids. Germline CDR1 and CDR2: MGHDK and SYGVNS. The CDR3 spells CASSPGNRGSYEQYF. For the CDR3, the DNA is TGTGCCAGCAGTCCCGGGAACAGAGGGAGCTACGAGCAGTACTTC.

This chain connects TRBV6-1 to TRBJ2-3; D is possibly TRBD2 (6 bases). The V end was cut by 8 bases, the J end by 4 bases, with 13 bases between. Germline V CDR1 and CDR2: MNHNS, SASEGT. This CDR3 comprises 13 residues. The CDR3 sequence: CASRRARADTQYF. DNA of the CDR3: TGTGCCAGCCGGAGGGCTAGAGCAGATACGCAGTATTTT.

The rearrangement uses TRBV6-1 and TRBJ2-7, with 7 bases lining up with TRBD1. There are 13 residues in the CDR3. Per the germline V gene, CDR1 is MNHNS and CDR2 is SASEGT. V lost 8 bases and J lost 3; bases outside the gene matches: 7. This CDR3 is CASDRDRVYEQYF. In DNA form, the CDR3 reads TGTGCCAGCGACCGGGACAGAGTCTACGAGCAGTACTTC.

The rearrangement links TRBV7-3 to TRBJ2-1, with unresolved D. Germline V lookup: CDR1 SGHTA, CDR2 FQGTGA. This CDR3 has 14 amino acids. Trimming removed 2 bases from V and 8 bases from J, with 13 bases in between. CDR3 loop: CASSLGPFGDEQFF. The CDR3 DNA sequence: TGTGCCAGCAGCTTAGGGCCTTTCGGAGATGAGCAGTTCTTC. The whole variable domain, remainder taken from reference TRBV7-3 and TRBJ2-1, is GAGVSQTPSNKVTEKGKYVELRCDPISGHTALYWYRQSLGQGPEFLIYFQGTGAADDSGLPNDRFFAVRPEGSVSTLKIQRTERGDSAVYLCASSLGPFGDEQFFGPGTRLTVL.

The rearrangement links TRBV29-1 to TRBJ2-7; 13 nucleotides line up with TRBD2. Germline loops: CDR1 SQVTM, CDR2 ANQGSEA. Trimming cost V 4 bases and J 7 bases; bases outside gene matches: 7. The length of the CDR3 is 14 residues. CDR3 sequence reads: CSVGKGGLAGEQYF. The CDR3 DNA reads as TGCAGCGTTGGTAAGGGGGGACTAGCGGGAGAGCAGTACTTC.

The genes are TRBV6-6 and TRBJ2-1; 14 bases are a match to TRBD2. The CDR3 contains 16 residues. The V gene's germline CDR1 is MNHNY and CDR2 SVGAGI (reference sequence). With V trimmed by 0 bases and J by 10 bases, 5 bases remained unmatched. The CDR3 DNA reads TGTGCCAGCAGTTACTCGGAGGGACTAGCGGGAGACGAGCAGTTCTTC. Protein product: CASSYSEGLAGDEQFF.

The chain combines TRBV4-3 with TRBJ2-5; D assignment may be TRBD1 or TRBD2 (5 bases each). Germline V gene data show CDR1 as LGHNA and CDR2 as YSLEER. V lost 1 base and J 5 bases, leaving 14 bases between the germline ends. The CDR3 covers 15 residues. Here the CDR3 DNA reads TGCGCCAGCAGCCAAGGGGGAGCAGGGCACGAGACCCAGTACTTC. This encodes CASSQGGAGHETQYF.

The V and J genes are TRBV19 and TRBJ2-7; D is unresolved. Germline CDR1 is LNHDA and CDR2 is SQIVND (reference sequence). Trimming removed 9 bases from V and 2 bases from J, with 23 bases in between. The CDR3 spans 16 residues. The CDR3 region is CASLSSIWLGAYEQYF. DNA for the CDR3: TGTGCCAGCCTCAGTAGTATCTGGCTTGGGGCCTACGAGCAGTACTTC.

The chain links TRBV5-1 to TRBJ1-1; D not certain. With 0 bases removed from V and 0 bases from J, the gap between germline ends came to 12 bases. The CDR3 extends over 16 amino acids. Germline V gene lookup returns CDR1 SGHRS and CDR2 YFSETQ. CDR3 loop: CASSLASTNLNTEAFF. Here the CDR3 DNA reads TGCGCCAGCAGCTTGGCAAGCACTAACTTGAACACTGAAGCTTTCTTT. Full variable domain (remainder filled in from reference TRBV5-1 and TRBJ1-1): KAGVTQTPRYLIKTRGQQVTLSCSPISGHRSVSWYQQTPGQGLQFLFEYFSETQRNKGNFPGRFSGRQFSNSRSEMNVSTLELGDSALYLCASSLASTNLNTEAFFGQGTRLTVV.

This chain connects TRBV7-6 to TRBJ1-4; the D gene is possibly TRBD1 (5 bases). The CDR3 length is 14 residues. V was trimmed by 3 bases and J by 4 bases, leaving 9 bases between them. CDR1 is SGHVS, CDR2 FNYEAQ, per germline. The CDR3 loop reads CASSLSQGNEKLFF. CDR3 DNA sequence: TGTGCCAGCAGCTTGTCTCAGGGTAATGAAAAACTGTTTTTT.

J is TRBJ2-5 and V is TRBV7-9; a possible D gene is TRBD1 (6 bases). Trimming cost V 6 bases and J 2 bases, with 10 bases left between them. This CDR3 has 13 residues. Germline values: CDR1 SEHNR, CDR2 FQNEAQ (reference sequence). This CDR3 reads CASRATGQETQYF. CDR3 DNA: TGTGCCAGCAGAGCTACAGGGCAAGAGACCCAGTACTTC.

The gene calls are TRBV7-9 and TRBJ2-7, with 9 bases that match TRBD1. This CDR3 region has 15 residues. Looked up from germline, CDR1 is SEHNR and CDR2 is FQNEAQ (reference sequence). After removal of 5 bases from V and 5 bases from J, the junction contained 10 bases not matched to a gene. The CDR3 sequence is CASSRTGTGPNEQYF. The CDR3 DNA reads as TGTGCCAGCAGCCGTACCGGGACAGGGCCGAACGAGCAGTACTTC.

The chain links TRBV7-2 to TRBJ2-1; perhaps TRBD2 as D (5 bases). Trimming removed 5 bases at V and 2 bases at J, with 16 bases between. The germline V gene has CDR1 SGHTA and CDR2 FQGNSA. The CDR3 length is 16 residues. The CDR3 coding sequence is TGTGCCAGCAGCCTGACCAGGTCACTAGCCTACAATGAGCAGTTCTTC. Its translation is CASSLTRSLAYNEQFF.